This passage covers 27 T cell receptor beta chains from one sample sequenced in a study of blood T cells in healthy people across ages. A second roughly 6 to 11 cycle PCR used barcoded and J-beta primers. TCRdb processed the 5' RACE reads anew with MiXCR; each CDR3 protein has one entry. Of 980,000 or so distinct CDR3 sequences in the sample, roughly 50% were seen once. The specimen was blood. These receptors came from a man younger than 40 in good health.

J is TRBJ2-7 and V is TRBV29-1; TRBD1 matches 9 bases. The germline gives CDR1 SQVTM, CDR2 ANQGSEA. Trimming removed 4 bases from V and 3 bases from J; junction bases left unmatched: 10. This CDR3 has 15 residues. In DNA, the CDR3 is TGCAGCGTTGCCCGGGGGACAGGGACTTACTACGAGCAGTACTTC. Amino acids: CSVARGTGTYYEQYF.

The sample holds a few counts of this clonotype. V and J are TRBV10-3 and TRBJ2-5, with unresolved D. This CDR3 has 13 amino acids. V was trimmed by 3 bases and J by 1 base, leaving 6 bases between them. Germline lookup yields CDR1 ENHRY and CDR2 SYGVKD. The CDR3 nucleotides read TGTGCCATCAGTGATGGGGTCCAAGAGACCCAGTACTTC. Translated: CAISDGVQETQYF.

The J gene is TRBJ2-3, the V gene TRBV5-1; 8 positions agree with TRBD1. The length of the CDR3 is 15 residues. Germline CDR1 and CDR2: SGHRS and YFSETQ. J gave up 4 bases and V 3 bases, and 7 bases lay outside the gene matches. CDR3 sequence: CASSSIQGEADTQYF. DNA for the CDR3: TGCGCCAGCAGCTCTATACAGGGGGAAGCAGATACGCAGTATTTT.

The chain employs TRBV12-3 or TRBV12-4 and TRBJ1-1; 7 bases are a match to TRBD1. With 7 bases clipped from V and 4 bases from J, the junction kept 12 bases outside the gene matches. CDR3 length equals 15 residues. The CDR3 nucleotides read TGTGCCAGCAACCCGCCAGGGGGTGTGGGCACTGAAGCTTTCTTT. This codes for CASNPPGGVGTEAFF.

In this sample, this clonotype turned up a few times. The J gene is TRBJ2-5, the V gene TRBV4-3; D might be TRBD1 or TRBD2, each matching 5 bases. The tail of the sequence fits TRBJ2-7 better, so the J call may be wrong. The V gene's germline CDR1 is LGHNA and CDR2 YSLEER. CDR3 length: 14 amino acids. CDR3 nucleotides: TGCGCCAGCAGCCAAGAGTACGGGGCCAACGAGCAGTACTTC. It yields the protein CASSQEYGANEQYF.

This clonotype was detected many times. This sequence joins TRBV7-9 and TRBJ1-2; D is undetermined. CDR1 is SEHNR, CDR2 FQNEAQ, per germline (reference sequence). CDR3 length: 12 amino acids. Trimming removed 5 bases from V and 8 bases from J, with 12 bases in between. The CDR3 spells CASSQPAGGYTF. CDR3 coding DNA: TGTGCCAGCAGCCAACCAGCGGGCGGCTACACCTTC. Full variable domain (rest looked up from reference TRBV7-9 and TRBJ1-2): DTGVSQNPRHKITKRGQNVTFRCDPISEHNRLYWYRQTLGQGPEFLTYFQNEAQLEKSRLLSDRFSAERPKGSFSTLEIQRTEQGDSAMYLCASSQPAGGYTFGSGTRLTVV.

This clonotype was detected a few times. The chain recombines TRBV6-2 or TRBV6-3 with TRBJ2-1; TRBD2 matches at 16 bases. The CDR3 covers 19 residues. V lost 6 bases to trimming and J lost 4 bases; unmatched junction nucleotides: 12. Germline loops: CDR1 MNHEY, CDR2 SVGEGT. The CDR3 region is CASRPGLAGGRGKYNEQFF. The CDR3 DNA reads as TGTGCCAGCAGACCGGGACTAGCGGGGGGGCGAGGGAAATACAATGAGCAGTTCTTC.

This clonotype was detected a few times. This chain uses TRBV5-1 with TRBJ2-5, with D possibly matching TRBD1 (5 bases). Trimming took off 0 bases at V and 5 bases at J, with 14 bases between the two ends. Looked up from germline, CDR1 is SGHRS and CDR2 is YFSETQ. This CDR3 spans 15 amino acids. CDR3 nucleotide sequence: TGCGCCAGCAGCTTGGGGGCAGGGCCAAGGGAGACCCAGTACTTC. Translation gives CASSLGAGPRETQYF.

The V call is TRBV29-1, the J call TRBJ1-3, with TRBD1 identical over 7 bases. CDR3 size: 12 residues. Trimming removed 4 bases from V and 7 bases from J; junction bases left unmatched: 4. In germline, CDR1 is SQVTM, CDR2 ANQGSEA. The CDR3 reads CSVGTGWNTIYF. The CDR3 coding sequence is TGCAGCGTTGGGACAGGATGGAACACCATATATTTT.

The rearrangement joins TRBV6-6 to TRBJ1-1; the match to TRBD1 covers 7 bases. CDR1 and CDR2 (germline): MNHNY, SVGAGI (reference sequence). After removal of 5 bases from V and 4 bases from J, the junction contained 4 bases not matched to a gene. The CDR3 is 13 residues long. CDR3 sequence: CASSRQGVTEAFF. Written as DNA, the CDR3 is TGTGCCAGCAGTCGACAGGGAGTCACTGAAGCTTTCTTT.

The rearrangement links TRBV6-5 to TRBJ1-2, with a possible D match to TRBD1 (6 bases). Germline CDR1 and CDR2: MNHEY and SVGAGI. V lost 2 bases to trimming and J lost 5 bases, with 24 bases between them. The length of the CDR3 is 18 residues. CDR3 sequence reads: CASSYPTEQGSSTYGYTF. In nucleotides, the CDR3 is TGTGCCAGCAGTTACCCCACAGAACAGGGCTCGTCGACTTATGGCTACACCTTC.

The rearrangement links TRBV5-1 to TRBJ1-2; unclear D gene. V was pared by 4 bases and J by 0 bases, with 13 bases between. There are 15 residues in the CDR3. Germline assignment: CDR1 SGHRS and CDR2 YFSETQ. CDR3 nucleotide sequence: TGCGCCAGCAGCCAAATTACCAATGCTAACTATGGCTACACCTTC. This gives the protein CASSQITNANYGYTF.

The genes are TRBV7-8 and TRBJ2-1; TRBD2 matches at 9 bases. Germline V CDR1 and CDR2: SGHVS, FQNEAQ. The CDR3 runs 17 residues. Germline trimming cut 4 bases from V and 1 base from J; bases unmatched to any gene: 8. The CDR3: CASSSRISGSSYNEQFF. For the CDR3, the DNA is TGTGCCAGCAGCTCCCGGATTAGCGGGAGTTCCTACAATGAGCAGTTCTTC.

This clonotype was counted ten times or more. The genes are TRBV7-8 and TRBJ2-5; D uncertain. The germline gives CDR1 SGHVS, CDR2 FQNEAQ. Deletions cut 5 bases from V and 3 bases from J, with 7 bases between. The CDR3 loop spans 12 amino acids. CDR3 coding DNA: TGTGCCAGCAGCGATGGGGAAGAGACCCAGTACTTC. The encoded protein is CASSDGEETQYF.

The rearrangement joins TRBV10-3 to TRBJ2-1; D may be TRBD2 (6 bases). V was clipped by 11 bases and J by 10 bases, with 21 bases between them. The CDR3 consists of 13 residues. The germline V gene has CDR1 ENHRY and CDR2 SYGVKD. CDR3 residues: CASKPRGTYEQFF. In nucleotides, the CDR3 is TGTGCCTCAAAGCCCCGGGGGACCTACGAGCAGTTCTTC.

The gene calls are TRBV5-4 and TRBJ2-7; D possibly uses TRBD1 or TRBD2 (5 bases each). The germline CDR1 and CDR2 sequences are SGHNT and YYREEE (reference sequence). Trimming left V 0 bases short and J 6 bases short, with 10 bases between. CDR3 length: 13 residues. This chain's CDR3 is CASSLVSGREQYF. The CDR3 bases are TGTGCCAGCAGCTTGGTTTCGGGGCGCGAGCAGTACTTC.

V and J are TRBV20-1 and TRBJ2-2; TRBD1 agrees at 7 bases. The CDR3 sequence is 14 residues long. The V gene end was trimmed by 5 bases and the J gene end by 1 base; junction bases not matched to a gene: 4. In germline, CDR1 is DFQATT, CDR2 SNEGSKA (reference sequence). CDR3 in DNA: TGCAGTGCTTCCGGGACAGTGAACACCGGGGAGCTGTTTTTT. This encodes CSASGTVNTGELFF.

This clonotype is a singleton in its sample. The rearrangement joins TRBV6-5 to TRBJ2-2; a possible D gene is TRBD2 (6 bases). Germline loops: CDR1 MNHEY, CDR2 SVGAGI. Deletions cut 0 bases from V and 1 base from J, with 9 bases between. The CDR3 contains 16 residues. The DNA of the CDR3 is TGTGCCAGCAGTTACTCGGTGGGGGGGAACACCGGGGAGCTGTTTTTT. Protein sequence: CASSYSVGGNTGELFF.

Remarks on this clonotype: One end of the junction does not line up with germline, which may come from a read error. This chain uses TRBV27 with TRBJ1-4; D is undetermined. Per the germline V gene, CDR1 is MNHEY and CDR2 is SMNVEV (reference sequence). This CDR3 has 15 residues. CDR3 DNA: TGTGCCGGCAGTTTAATTGGCGACGTTAATGAAAAACTGTTTTTT. Translation: CAGSLIGDVNEKLFF.

This clonotype was seen a few times. The V call is TRBV20-1, the J call TRBJ1-4; the D is unclear. V was trimmed by 5 bases and J by 2 bases, leaving 18 bases between them. Germline V gene data show CDR1 as DFQATT and CDR2 as SNEGSKA (reference sequence). The CDR3 extends over 16 amino acids. The DNA of the CDR3 is TGCAGTGCTCCCCCACGACACGAAGGGACTAATGAAAAACTGTTTTTT. Encoded protein: CSAPPRHEGTNEKLFF.

This clonotype has just one count. Germline and junction disagree at one end, which may indicate a read error. The genes are TRBV5-5 and TRBJ2-3; the D is unclear. Germline V gene sequence: CDR1 SGHKS, CDR2 YYEKEE (reference sequence). The CDR3 length is 17 residues. This CDR3 reads CTSSLLADRTSTDTQYF. For the CDR3, the DNA is TGTACCAGCAGCTTGTTGGCCGACCGAACTAGCACAGATACGCAGTATTTT.

The chain recombines TRBV4-3 with TRBJ2-1; 8 bases are a match to TRBD2. V trimming: 1 base; J trimming: 0 bases; junction bases outside the gene matches: 8. This CDR3 spans 18 amino acids. Looked up from germline, CDR1 is LGHNA and CDR2 is YSLEER. The CDR3, as DNA: TGCGCCAGCAGCCAAGCGCTAGCGGGCTCGAGCTCCTACAATGAGCAGTTCTTC. Translating gives CASSQALAGSSSYNEQFF.

Concerning this clonotype: The junction departs from the called germline gene at one end, perhaps through a read error. The chain links TRBV7-9 to TRBJ1-6; unclear D gene. Germline assignment: CDR1 SEHNR and CDR2 FQNEAQ (reference sequence). CDR3 size: 17 residues. The CDR3 coding sequence is TGTGCCAGTAGCTTAACTTCTCTTGGTGCCTATAATTCACCCCTCCACTTT. Its translation is CASSLTSLGAYNSPLHF.

This clonotype was observed a few times. V is TRBV28 and J is TRBJ1-2, with a possible D match to TRBD1 (6 bases). Germline loops: CDR1 MDHEN, CDR2 SYDVKM. V lost 7 bases and J lost 4, with 10 bases in between. The CDR3 has 12 amino acids. The CDR3 sequence is CASKRDIYGYTF. CDR3 sequence (DNA): TGTGCCAGCAAACGGGACATCTATGGCTACACCTTC.

Comments on this clonotype: The junction does not match germline at one end; this may be a read error. The rearrangement links TRBV10-3 to TRBJ2-2, with a possible D match to TRBD2 (5 bases). The CDR3 is made up of 15 amino acids. Germline V lookup: CDR1 ENHRY, CDR2 SYGVKD. CDR3 sequence (DNA): TGTGCCGTCAGAGAAGAGCGGCTTTACACCGGGGAGCTGTTTTTT. As protein: CAVREERLYTGELFF.

V and J are TRBV20-1 and TRBJ2-1; 8 bases match TRBD2. V was pared by 2 bases and J by 5 bases, with 11 bases of the junction left unmatched. CDR1 is DFQATT and CDR2 is SNEGSKA in the germline V gene (reference sequence). The CDR3 consists of 16 residues. CDR3 sequence (DNA): TGCAGTGCTAGATCATTTTCGGGACTAGGCGACAATGAGCAGTTCTTC. As protein: CSARSFSGLGDNEQFF.

The table lists this clonotype with a few counts. The rearrangement joins TRBV21-1 to TRBJ2-1; TRBD1, as called in the table, went unchecked against the DNA. TRBV21-1 is classified as a pseudogene. This CDR3 comprises 14 residues. CDR3 sequence: CASSTWGQCNEQFF. The CDR3 nucleotides read TGTGCCAGCAGCACATGGGGACAGTGCAATGAGCAGTTCTTC.